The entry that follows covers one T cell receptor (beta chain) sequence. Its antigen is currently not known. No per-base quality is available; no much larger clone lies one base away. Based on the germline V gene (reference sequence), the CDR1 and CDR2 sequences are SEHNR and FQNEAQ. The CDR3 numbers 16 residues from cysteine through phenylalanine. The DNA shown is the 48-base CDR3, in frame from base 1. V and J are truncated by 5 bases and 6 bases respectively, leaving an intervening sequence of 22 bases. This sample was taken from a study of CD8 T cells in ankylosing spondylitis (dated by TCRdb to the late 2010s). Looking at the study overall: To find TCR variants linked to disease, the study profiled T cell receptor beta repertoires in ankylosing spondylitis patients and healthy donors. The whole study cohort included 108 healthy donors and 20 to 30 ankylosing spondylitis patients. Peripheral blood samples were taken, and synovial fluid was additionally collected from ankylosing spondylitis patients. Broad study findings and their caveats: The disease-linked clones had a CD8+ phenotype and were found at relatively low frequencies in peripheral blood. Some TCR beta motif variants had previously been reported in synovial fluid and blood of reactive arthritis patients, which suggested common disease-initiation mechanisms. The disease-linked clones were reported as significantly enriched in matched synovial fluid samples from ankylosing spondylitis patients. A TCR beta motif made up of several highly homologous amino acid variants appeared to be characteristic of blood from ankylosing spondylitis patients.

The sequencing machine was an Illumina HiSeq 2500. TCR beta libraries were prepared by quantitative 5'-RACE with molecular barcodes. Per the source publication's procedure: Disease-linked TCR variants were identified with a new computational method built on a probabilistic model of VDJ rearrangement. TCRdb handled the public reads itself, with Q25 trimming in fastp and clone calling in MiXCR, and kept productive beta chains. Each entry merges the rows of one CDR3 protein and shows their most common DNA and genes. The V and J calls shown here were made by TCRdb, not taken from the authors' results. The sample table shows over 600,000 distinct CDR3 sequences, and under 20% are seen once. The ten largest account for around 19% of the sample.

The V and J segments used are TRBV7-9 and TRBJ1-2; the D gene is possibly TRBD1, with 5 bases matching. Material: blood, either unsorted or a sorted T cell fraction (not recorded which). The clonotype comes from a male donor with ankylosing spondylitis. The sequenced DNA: TGTGCCAGCAGCGCGGACCGACGGGGGGGTTTCGATGGCTACACCTTC. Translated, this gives CASSADRRGGFDGYTF.